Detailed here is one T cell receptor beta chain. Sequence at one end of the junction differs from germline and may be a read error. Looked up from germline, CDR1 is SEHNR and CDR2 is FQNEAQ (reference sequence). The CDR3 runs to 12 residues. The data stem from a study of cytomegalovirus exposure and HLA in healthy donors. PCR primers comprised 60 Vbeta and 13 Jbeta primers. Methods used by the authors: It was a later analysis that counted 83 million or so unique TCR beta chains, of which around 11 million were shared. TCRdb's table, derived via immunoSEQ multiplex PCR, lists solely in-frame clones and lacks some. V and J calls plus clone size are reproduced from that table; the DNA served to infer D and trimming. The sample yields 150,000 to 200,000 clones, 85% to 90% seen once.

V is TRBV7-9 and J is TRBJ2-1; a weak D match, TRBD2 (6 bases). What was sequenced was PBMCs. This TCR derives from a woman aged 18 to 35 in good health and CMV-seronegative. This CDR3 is CSSSLDGRGKFF. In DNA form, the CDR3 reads TGTTCCAGCAGCTTAGACGGGAGAGGCAAGTTCTTC.